One sample yielded the 8 T cell receptor beta chains listed below, sequenced in a study of T-cell memory formation after mild COVID-19. TCRdb re-analysed the 5' RACE reads in MiXCR, keeping a single row per CDR3 protein. The data hold about 130,000 distinct CDR3 sequences, with about 18% observed a single time. The sample taken for sequencing was PBMCs or a T cell subset sorted from them (not recorded which). The receptors were gathered from a man aged 18 to 30 who had mild COVID-19 (a few samples of this study predate the infection). Cell type and time point are not known.

This clonotype was detected many times. The CDR3 spells CASSLEKGGYEQYV. CDR3 bases: TGTGCCAGCAGCTTAGAGAAGGGGGGTTACGAGCAGTACGTC. V gene TRBV7-2 combines with J gene TRBJ2-7; the D gene could be TRBD1 or TRBD2 (6 bases each). Trimming took off 1 base at V and 4 bases at J, with 11 bases between the two ends. Looked up from germline, CDR1 is SGHTA and CDR2 is FQGNSA. CDR3 length equals 14 residues.

V and J are TRBV12-3 or TRBV12-4 and TRBJ1-6; D perhaps matches TRBD1 (6 bases). V dropped 3 bases and J dropped 5 bases, with 11 bases sitting between them. The CDR3 runs to 15 residues. CDR3: CASSLEGGNNSPLHF. In nucleotides, the CDR3 is TGTGCCAGCAGTTTGGAGGGGGGTAATAATTCACCCCTCCACTTT.

J is TRBJ1-6 and V is TRBV5-1; D remains unclear. Deletions cut 4 bases from V and 10 bases from J, with 18 bases between. This CDR3 contains 15 residues. Germline assignment: CDR1 SGHRS and CDR2 YFSETQ. The chain's CDR3 is CASSQMGSLGSPLHF. The CDR3 nucleotides are TGCGCCAGCAGCCAGATGGGATCTCTGGGGTCACCCCTCCACTTT.

The chain couples TRBV6-5 to TRBJ2-7; D is perhaps TRBD2 (5 bases). The CDR3 has 11 residues. Trimming left V 7 bases short and J 3 bases short, with 7 bases between. From germline, CDR1 is MNHEY and CDR2 SVGAGI. CDR3 amino acids: CASTEGYEQYF. In nucleotides, the CDR3 is TGTGCCAGCACCGAGGGCTACGAGCAGTACTTC.

The V gene is TRBV11-3, the J gene TRBJ1-2; possibly TRBD1 for D (5 bases). V gave up 1 base and J gave up 8 bases, with 11 bases separating them. This CDR3 is built from 13 residues. Germline values: CDR1 SGHNT, CDR2 YENEEA. DNA for the CDR3: TGTGCCAGCAGCTTAGCAACAGGAACGGGCTACACCTTC. It yields the protein CASSLATGTGYTF.

This clonotype was detected a few times. The chain combines TRBV18 with TRBJ2-7; 12 bases line up with TRBD1. V shed 4 bases and J 4 bases; nucleotides not matched to a gene: 8. The CDR3 has 16 amino acids. CDR1 and CDR2 from the germline V gene are KGHSH and LQKENI. The DNA for the CDR3 is TGTGCCAGCTCACGAAACCCGGGACAGGGGGCATACGAGCAGTACTTC. Translated, it gives CASSRNPGQGAYEQYF.

This clonotype was detected ten times or more. J is TRBJ2-3 and V is TRBV5-1, with D unresolved. Germline values: CDR1 SGHRS, CDR2 YFSETQ. This CDR3 has 17 residues. Deletions cut 0 bases from V and 0 bases from J, with 14 bases between. The CDR3 DNA sequence: TGCGCCAGCAGCTTGGGATCCGCCGGAAGAAGCACAGATACGCAGTATTTT. This sequence encodes CASSLGSAGRSTDTQYF.

In this sample, this clonotype turned up many times. The chain employs TRBV7-6 and TRBJ2-7, with D perhaps TRBD1 (5 bases). V lost 4 bases and J lost 3, with 10 bases in between. The CDR3 is 13 residues long. The V gene's germline CDR1 is SGHVS and CDR2 FNYEAQ. The DNA of the CDR3 is TGTGCCAGCAGCTCCACAACAGGCTACGAGCAGTACTTC. Translation: CASSSTTGYEQYF. Full variable domain (outside the CDR3, taken from reference TRBV7-6 and TRBJ2-7): GAGVSQSPRYKVTKRGQDVALRCDPISGHVSLYWYRQALGQGPEFLTYFNYEAQQDKSGLPNDRFSAERPEGSISTLTIQRTEQRDSAMYRCASSSTTGYEQYFGPGTRLTVT.